The 24 T cell receptor beta chains below all came from one sample that was sequenced in a study of tumor-infiltrating lymphocytes in primary liver carcinoma. Priming with a constant-region primer yielded TCR beta cDNA from about 500 ng total RNA. A slightly modified ARM-PCR protocol with three nested multiplex PCR rounds produced these TCR beta libraries. Each of the first two PCR rounds ran approximately 10 cycles with TRBV1-TRBV30 forward and C-beta reverse primers. TCRdb ran MiXCR on the multiplex PCR reads and lists one entry per CDR3 protein. Of fewer than 250,000 distinct CDR3 sequences in the sample, over 80% were seen once. Co-extraction of both nucleic acids (RNA and DNA) used roughly 18-32 mg of unsorted bulk tissue. The sequenced sample consisted of tumor tissue from primary liver carcinoma. The receptors originated from a middle-aged man with primary liver carcinoma and hepatitis B virus infection.

There are many counts of this clonotype. The CDR3: CASMTSGRYNEQFF. DNA of the CDR3: TGTGCCAGTATGACTAGCGGGAGATACAATGAGCAGTTCTTC. The chain employs TRBV12-3 or TRBV12-4 and TRBJ2-1, with 12 bases fitting TRBD2. The CDR3 is 14 residues long. V lost 9 bases to trimming and J lost 4 bases; unmatched junction nucleotides: 4.

The rearrangement joins TRBV2 to TRBJ1-5; D is ambiguous. Germline CDR1 SNHLY, CDR2 FYNNEI. The V gene lost 4 bases and the J gene lost 0 bases, with 7 bases spanning the gap. This CDR3 spans 14 amino acids. CDR3 residues: CASSGVFSNQPQHF. The CDR3 coding sequence is TGTGCCAGCAGTGGAGTTTTTAGCAATCAGCCCCAGCATTTT.

On this clonotype: At one boundary the junction diverges from the germline segment, which might be a read error. The rearrangement links TRBV6-1 to TRBJ1-5; a weak D match, TRBD1 (5 bases). The CDR3 is 16 amino acids. Per the germline V gene, CDR1 is MNHNS and CDR2 is SASEGT. The CDR3 reads CANSEMGTGNNQPQHF. The CDR3 bases are TGTGCCAACAGTGAAATGGGGACTGGGAACAATCAGCCCCAGCATTTT.

This clonotype was recorded many times. The rearrangement joins TRBV6-2 or TRBV6-3 to TRBJ2-7; 7 positions agree with TRBD2. This CDR3 has 16 amino acids. Per germline, CDR1 MNHEY and CDR2 SVGEGT. The V gene end was trimmed by 7 bases and the J gene end by 2 bases; junction bases not matched to a gene: 14. The CDR3 sequence: CASKPGGPTSTYEQYF. The CDR3 bases are TGTGCCAGCAAACCGGGAGGCCCCACCTCCACCTACGAGCAGTACTTC.

Concerning this clonotype itself: The CDR3 does not close with the conserved phenylalanine or tryptophan, likely indicating a read error. The chain joins TRBV11-1 to TRBJ2-7; unclear D gene. This CDR3 is 13 amino acids long. Trimming removed 6 bases at V and 2 bases at J, with 11 bases between. Germline values: CDR1 SGHAT, CDR2 FQDESV (reference sequence). The CDR3 DNA follows: TGTGCCAGCAGAGGGAAGCGAGCCTACGAGCAGTACTCC. This sequence encodes CASRGKRAYEQYS.

With regard to this clonotype: Its ends do not fully match the called genes, so a read error is possible. The chain combines TRBV6-2 or TRBV6-3 with TRBJ2-7; TRBD1 matches 9 bases. The germline V gene encodes CDR1 MNHEY and CDR2 SVGEGT. The CDR3 runs 14 residues. The CDR3 reads CTSSLRDRAHEHYF. CDR3 DNA: TGTACTAGCAGCCTCCGGGACAGGGCCCACGAGCACTACTTC.

The chain links TRBV11-2 to TRBJ2-7; TRBD1 aligns across 7 bases. In germline, CDR1 is SGHAT, CDR2 FQNNGV. This CDR3 has 13 amino acids. This chain's CDR3 is CASAKDRRTEQYF. CDR3 DNA: TGTGCTAGCGCCAAGGACAGGAGGACCGAGCAGTACTTC.

About this clonotype itself: One junction end disagrees with the germline gene, perhaps due to a read error. This chain links TRBV11-1 with TRBJ2-1, with D possibly being TRBD2 (6 bases). The germline CDR1 and CDR2 sequences are SGHAT and FQDESV (reference sequence). The CDR3 runs to 18 residues. CDR3 nucleotides: TGTGTCAGCAGCTTATATCGCTCCGCGGGATGGTCCTACAATGAGCAGTTCTTC. It codes for CVSSLYRSAGWSYNEQFF.

The V and J genes are TRBV6-5 and TRBJ1-4; 8 bases align to TRBD1. Germline CDR1 and CDR2: MNHEY and SVGAGI. The CDR3 has 14 residues. CDR3 in amino acids: CVSSPRGLTEKLFF. The CDR3 DNA reads TGTGTAAGCAGTCCCAGGGGGCTCACCGAAAAACTGTTTTTT.

Regarding this clonotype: The junction and the germline gene differ at one end; a read error may be behind it. This rearrangement joins TRBV29-1 to TRBJ2-3; 10 bases line up with TRBD1. Germline CDR1 and CDR2: SQVTM and ANQGSEA. The CDR3 loop spans 14 amino acids. DNA for the CDR3: TGCATCGTTTCCGGGACAGGGGTGTCAGATACGCAATATTTT. As protein: CIVSGTGVSDTQYF.

As regards this clonotype: One junction end disagrees with the germline gene, perhaps due to a read error. J is TRBJ2-4 and V is TRBV11-3; D ambiguous. Per the germline V gene, CDR1 is SGHNT and CDR2 is YENEEA. The CDR3 covers 16 residues. The CDR3 loop reads CTSSLVVSPDKNIQYF. CDR3 in DNA: TGTACCAGTAGCTTAGTTGTCTCTCCGGACAAAAACATTCAGTACTTC.

Turning to this clonotype: A read error may produce the germline difference seen at one junction end. The V and J genes are TRBV6-6 and TRBJ2-7, with TRBD2 identical over 10 bases. The CDR3 is made up of 16 amino acids. Per germline, CDR1 MNHNY and CDR2 SVGAGI (reference sequence). The CDR3 loop reads CANSRRAGGPTYEQYF. The CDR3 region has the DNA TGTGCCAACAGTCGTCGAGCGGGAGGGCCTACCTACGAGCAGTACTTC.

A remark on this clonotype: One end of the junction does not line up with germline, which may come from a read error. The chain recombines TRBV6-1 with TRBJ2-2; tentative D call: TRBD1 (6 bases). Germline V gene sequence: CDR1 MNHNS, CDR2 SASEGT. The CDR3 spans 15 residues. The CDR3 region has the DNA TGTGCCACATGGTGGGACACTAAGAACACCAGGGAGCTGTTTTTT. This gives the protein CATWWDTKNTRELFF.

The V gene is TRBV6-2 or TRBV6-3, the J gene TRBJ2-7, with a weak D call TRBD2 (5 bases). V was shortened by 0 bases and J by 13 bases, with 19 bases between the two germline ends. Germline V gene lookup returns CDR1 MNHEY and CDR2 SVGEGT. The CDR3 spans 14 residues. CDR3 sequence reads: CASSYSTISYDHYF. The CDR3 nucleotides read TGTGCCAGCAGTTACTCGACTATCTCCTACGATCATTACTTC.

This clonotype occurred once. Germline is not matched at one junction end, which may reflect a read error. This chain joins TRBV10-3 and TRBJ2-7, with no clear D. The CDR3 has 18 residues. Per germline, CDR1 ENHRY and CDR2 SYGVKD. The CDR3 reads CAIGESVQPVRKAYEQYF. The DNA of the CDR3 is TGTGCCATCGGTGAGTCGGTCCAGCCGGTCCGTAAAGCCTACGAGCAGTACTTC.

About this clonotype: Its ends do not fully match the called genes, so a read error is possible. This rearrangement joins TRBV11-1 to TRBJ2-7; D ambiguous. The CDR3 totals 12 residues. Germline V gene data show CDR1 as SGHAT and CDR2 as FQDESV (reference sequence). CDR3 DNA sequence: TGTGCCAGGGGGAAGCGATCCTACGAGCAGCACTTC. Residues: CARGKRSYEQHF.

As to this clonotype: This could be a read error, since a much larger clone is one nucleotide away. The rearrangement joins TRBV5-1 to TRBJ2-6; possible D gene TRBD1, 5 bases. Germline-derived CDR1 and CDR2 are SGHRS and YFSETQ. The CDR3 covers 17 residues. The CDR3 spells CASSLDSPSAGANVLNF. CDR3 sequence (DNA): TGCGCCAGCAGCTTGGACTCACCTTCCGCTGGGGCCAACGTCCTGAATTTC.

About this clonotype itself: The junction shows a germline mismatch at one end, possibly a read error. The rearrangement links TRBV5-4 to TRBJ2-5; D may match TRBD1 or TRBD2 (5 bases each). CDR3 length: 14 residues. Germline V gene sequence: CDR1 SGHNT, CDR2 YYREEE (reference sequence). DNA of the CDR3: TGTACCAGGAGCGCGGCAGGGAGTCAAGAGACCCAGTACTTC. Amino acids: CTRSAAGSQETQYF. The variable domain in full, with the rest retrieved from reference TRBV5-4 and TRBJ2-5, is ETGVTQSPTHLIKTRGQQVTLRCSSQSGHNTVSWYQQALGQGPQFIFQYYREEENGRGNFPPRFSGLQFPNYSSELNVNALELDDSALYLCTRSAAGSQETQYFGPGTRLLVL.

In regard to this clonotype: In this CDR3 the conserved last residue, phenylalanine or tryptophan, is missing, so a read error is likely. The V and J genes are TRBV5-5 and TRBJ2-5; 7 positions agree with TRBD2. Germline CDR1 and CDR2: SGHKS and YYEKEE (reference sequence). The CDR3 is made up of 14 amino acids. CDR3: CPSSSKASGETQYL. The CDR3, as DNA: TGTCCCAGCAGCTCGAAGGCTAGCGGAGAGACCCAGTACTTA.

Notes on this clonotype: One junction end does not reproduce the germline sequence, and a read error may be involved. V gene TRBV6-6 combines with J gene TRBJ1-4; 7 bases are a match to TRBD1. Germline assignment: CDR1 MNHNY and CDR2 SVGAGI (reference sequence). This CDR3 comprises 14 residues. This chain's CDR3 is CASSQGQQNEKMFF. The CDR3 DNA reads TGTGCCAGCAGTCAGGGACAGCAAAATGAAAAAATGTTTTTT.

Worth noting for this clonotype: The CDR3 carries no conserved terminal phenylalanine or tryptophan, so it likely arises from a read error. This chain joins TRBV29-1 and TRBJ1-1; D perhaps matches TRBD1 (5 bases). Germline V gives CDR1 SQVTM, CDR2 ANQGSEA. The CDR3 is 15 amino acids. The CDR3 sequence is CSAGRGWGMNIEAFL. The CDR3 DNA follows: TGCAGCGCTGGTAGGGGCTGGGGGATGAACATTGAAGCTTTCTTA.

As regards this clonotype: A read error may account for a junction end that differs from germline. The J gene is TRBJ2-7, the V gene TRBV12-3 or TRBV12-4; a weak D match, TRBD2 (6 bases). The CDR3 extends over 14 amino acids. The DNA of the CDR3 is TGTGCCAACAGTCCCAGCGGGTGGGGCTACGAGCAGTACTTC. This sequence encodes CANSPSGWGYEQYF.

With regard to this clonotype: The germline gene is not matched at one end of the junction; a read error may be the cause. This chain connects TRBV5-4 to TRBJ2-5; TRBD2 aligns across 10 bases. Germline lookup yields CDR1 SGHNT and CDR2 YYREEE (reference sequence). CDR3 length: 19 residues. CDR3 sequence (DNA): TGTGCCAACAGCTGGAGTGGGGCAGCGGGAGGGCTAAGCGAAAAGACCCAGTACTTC. Its translation is CANSWSGAAGGLSEKTQYF.

This chain links TRBV4-1 with TRBJ2-5, with D possibly being TRBD1 or TRBD2 (5 bases each). Between the trimmed V and J ends, which lost 4 bases and 4 bases, there was a span of 16 bases. The germline CDR1 and CDR2 sequences are MGHRA and YSYEKL. The CDR3 has 15 amino acids. The CDR3 reads CASSPLTGRRETQYF. The CDR3 DNA sequence: TGCGCCAGCAGCCCACTTACGGGACGGCGAGAGACCCAGTACTTC.